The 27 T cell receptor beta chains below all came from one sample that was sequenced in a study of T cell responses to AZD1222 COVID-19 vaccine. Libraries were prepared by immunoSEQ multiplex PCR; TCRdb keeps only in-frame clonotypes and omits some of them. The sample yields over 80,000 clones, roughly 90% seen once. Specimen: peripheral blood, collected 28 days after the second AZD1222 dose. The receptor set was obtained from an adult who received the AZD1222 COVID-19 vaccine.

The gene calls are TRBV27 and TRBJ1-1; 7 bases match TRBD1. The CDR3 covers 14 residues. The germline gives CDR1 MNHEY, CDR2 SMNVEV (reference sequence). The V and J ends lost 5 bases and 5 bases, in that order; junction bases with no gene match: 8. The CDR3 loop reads CASSNTGVGTEAFF. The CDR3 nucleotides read TGTGCCAGCAGTAATACAGGGGTGGGAACTGAAGCTTTCTTT.

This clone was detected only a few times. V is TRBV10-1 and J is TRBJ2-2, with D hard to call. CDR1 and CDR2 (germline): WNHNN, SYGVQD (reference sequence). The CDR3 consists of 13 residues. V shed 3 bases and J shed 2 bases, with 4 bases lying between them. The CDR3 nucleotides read TGCGCCAGCAGTGATTATAACACCGGGGAGCTGTTTTTT. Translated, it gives CASSDYNTGELFF.

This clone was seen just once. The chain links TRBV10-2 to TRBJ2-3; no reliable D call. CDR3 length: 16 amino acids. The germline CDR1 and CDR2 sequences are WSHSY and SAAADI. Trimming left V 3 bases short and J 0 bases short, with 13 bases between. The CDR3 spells CASSEDPLASTDTQYF. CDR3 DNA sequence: TGCGCCAGCAGTGAAGACCCCCTGGCTAGCACAGATACGCAGTATTTT.

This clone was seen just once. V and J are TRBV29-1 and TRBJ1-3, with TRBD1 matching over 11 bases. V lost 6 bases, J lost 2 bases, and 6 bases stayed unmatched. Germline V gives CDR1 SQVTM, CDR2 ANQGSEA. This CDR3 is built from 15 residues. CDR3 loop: CSVTVGQGAGNTIYF. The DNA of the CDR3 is TGCAGCGTGACAGTGGGACAGGGGGCTGGAAACACCATATATTTT.

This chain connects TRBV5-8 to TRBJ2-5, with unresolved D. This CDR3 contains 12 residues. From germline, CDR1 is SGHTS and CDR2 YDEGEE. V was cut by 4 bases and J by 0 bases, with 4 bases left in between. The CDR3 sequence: CASSQYQETQYF. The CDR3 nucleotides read TGTGCCAGCAGCCAATACCAAGAGACCCAGTACTTC.

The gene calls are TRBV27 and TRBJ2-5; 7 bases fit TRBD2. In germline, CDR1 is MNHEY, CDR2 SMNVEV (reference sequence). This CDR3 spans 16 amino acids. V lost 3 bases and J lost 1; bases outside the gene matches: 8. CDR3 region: CASSFLASSGQETQYF. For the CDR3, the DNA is TGTGCCAGCAGTTTTCTGGCGTCTAGCGGCCAAGAGACCCAGTACTTC.

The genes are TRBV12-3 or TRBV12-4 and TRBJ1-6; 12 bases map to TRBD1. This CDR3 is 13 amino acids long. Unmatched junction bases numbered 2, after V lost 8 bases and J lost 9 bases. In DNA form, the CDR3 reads TGTGCCAGCCGGGACAGGGGGCCTTCACCCCTCCACTTT. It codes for CASRDRGPSPLHF.

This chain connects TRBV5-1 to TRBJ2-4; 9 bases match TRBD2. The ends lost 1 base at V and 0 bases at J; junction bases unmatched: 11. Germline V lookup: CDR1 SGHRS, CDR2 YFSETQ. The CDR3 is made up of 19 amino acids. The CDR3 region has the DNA TGCGCCAGCAGCTTGAGGTCTAGCGGGGACCGGGTAGCCAAAAACATTCAGTACTTC. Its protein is CASSLRSSGDRVAKNIQYF.

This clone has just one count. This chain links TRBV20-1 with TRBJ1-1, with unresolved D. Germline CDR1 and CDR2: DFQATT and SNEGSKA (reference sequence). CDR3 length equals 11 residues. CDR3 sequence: CRANVNTEAFF. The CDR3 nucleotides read TGCAGGGCGAATGTGAACACTGAAGCTTTCTTT.

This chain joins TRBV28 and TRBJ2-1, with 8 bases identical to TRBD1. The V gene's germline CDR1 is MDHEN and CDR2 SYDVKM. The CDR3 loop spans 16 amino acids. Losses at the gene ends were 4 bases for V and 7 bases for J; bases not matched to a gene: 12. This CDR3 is CASSSDQTGVWNEQFF. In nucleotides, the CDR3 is TGTGCCAGCAGTTCAGACCAGACAGGGGTGTGGAATGAGCAGTTCTTC. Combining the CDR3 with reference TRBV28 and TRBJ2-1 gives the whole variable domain DVKVTQSSRYLVKRTGEKVFLECVQDMDHENMFWYRQDPGLGLRLIYFSYDVKMKEKGDIPEGYSVSREKKERFSLILESASTNQTSMYLCASSSDQTGVWNEQFFGPGTRLTVL.

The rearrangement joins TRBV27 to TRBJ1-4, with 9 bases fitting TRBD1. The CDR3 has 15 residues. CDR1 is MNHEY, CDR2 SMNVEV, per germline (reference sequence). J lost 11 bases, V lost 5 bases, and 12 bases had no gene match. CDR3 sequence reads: CASSPWDREARKLFF. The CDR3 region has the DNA TGTGCCAGCAGTCCATGGGACAGGGAGGCGCGGAAACTGTTTTTT.

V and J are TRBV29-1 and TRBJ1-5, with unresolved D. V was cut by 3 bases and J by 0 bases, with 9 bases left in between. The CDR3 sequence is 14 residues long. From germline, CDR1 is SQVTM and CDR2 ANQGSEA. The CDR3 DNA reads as TGCAGCGTTGATAAGAATTATAGCAATCAGCCCCAGCATTTT. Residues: CSVDKNYSNQPQHF.

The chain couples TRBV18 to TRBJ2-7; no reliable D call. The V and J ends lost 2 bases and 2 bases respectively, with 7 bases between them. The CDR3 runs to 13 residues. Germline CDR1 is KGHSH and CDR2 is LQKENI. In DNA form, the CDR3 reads TGTGCCAGCTCACCAGCCTTAACCTACGAGCAGTACTTC. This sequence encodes CASSPALTYEQYF.

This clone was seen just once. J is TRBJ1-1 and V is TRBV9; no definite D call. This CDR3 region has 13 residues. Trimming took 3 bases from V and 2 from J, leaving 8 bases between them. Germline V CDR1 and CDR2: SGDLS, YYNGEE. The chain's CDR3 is CASSADANTEAFF. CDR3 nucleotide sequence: TGTGCCAGCAGCGCGGACGCTAACACTGAAGCTTTCTTT.

CDR3 sequence: CASSGSSAEQYF. In nucleotides, the CDR3 is TGTGCCAGCAGCGGTTCGTCGGCCGAGCAGTACTTC. This chain connects TRBV7-8 to TRBJ2-7; D not resolved. Looked up from germline, CDR1 is SGHVS and CDR2 is FQNEAQ. V lost 5 bases, J lost 6 bases, and 11 bases lay in between. CDR3 length: 12 residues.

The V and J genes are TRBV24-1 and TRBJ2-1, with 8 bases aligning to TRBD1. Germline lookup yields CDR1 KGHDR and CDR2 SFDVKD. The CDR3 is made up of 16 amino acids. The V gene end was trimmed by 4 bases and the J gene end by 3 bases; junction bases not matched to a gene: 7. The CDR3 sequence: CATSELNRGDYNEQFF. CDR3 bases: TGTGCCACCAGTGAGCTGAACAGGGGGGACTACAATGAGCAGTTCTTC.

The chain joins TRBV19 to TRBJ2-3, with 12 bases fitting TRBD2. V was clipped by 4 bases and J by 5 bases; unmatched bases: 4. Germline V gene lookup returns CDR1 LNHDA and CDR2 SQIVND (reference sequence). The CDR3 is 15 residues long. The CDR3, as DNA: TGTGCCAGTAGTAGACTAGCGGGAGTTTTAGATACGCAGTATTTT. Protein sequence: CASSRLAGVLDTQYF.

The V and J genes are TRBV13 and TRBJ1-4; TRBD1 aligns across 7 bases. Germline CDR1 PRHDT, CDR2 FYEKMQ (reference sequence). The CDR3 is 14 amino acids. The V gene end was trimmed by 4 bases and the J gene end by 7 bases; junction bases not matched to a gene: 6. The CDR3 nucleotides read TGTGCCAGCAGCTCCAGGGGGGCAGCTGAAAAACTGTTTTTT. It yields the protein CASSSRGAAEKLFF.

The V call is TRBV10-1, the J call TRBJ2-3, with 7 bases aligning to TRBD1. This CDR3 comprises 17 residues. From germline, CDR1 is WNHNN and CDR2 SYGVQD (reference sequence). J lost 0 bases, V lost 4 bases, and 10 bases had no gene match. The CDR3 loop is CASSGYGTGQSTDTQYF. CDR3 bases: TGCGCCAGCAGTGGGTACGGAACGGGACAGAGCACAGATACGCAGTATTTT.

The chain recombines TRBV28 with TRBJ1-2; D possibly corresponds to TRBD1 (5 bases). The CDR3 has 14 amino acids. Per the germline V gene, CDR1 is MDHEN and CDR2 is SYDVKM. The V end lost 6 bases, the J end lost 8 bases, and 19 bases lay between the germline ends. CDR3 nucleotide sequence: TGTGCCAGCAGAACCGATCCGGACATAAACGGCTACACCTTC. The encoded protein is CASRTDPDINGYTF.

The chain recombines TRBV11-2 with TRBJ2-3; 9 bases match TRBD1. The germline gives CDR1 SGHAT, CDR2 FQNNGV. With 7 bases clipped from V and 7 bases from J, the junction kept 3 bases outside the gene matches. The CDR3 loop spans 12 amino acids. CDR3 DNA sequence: TGTGCCAGCAATGGACAGGGGTATACGCAGTATTTT. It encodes CASNGQGYTQYF.

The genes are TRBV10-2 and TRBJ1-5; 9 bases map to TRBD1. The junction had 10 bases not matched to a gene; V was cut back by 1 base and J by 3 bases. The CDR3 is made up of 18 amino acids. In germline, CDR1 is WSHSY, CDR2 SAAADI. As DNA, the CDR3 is TGCGCCAGCAGTGAGTTCTCAGGACAGGGGAGCTACAATCAGCCCCAGCATTTT. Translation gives CASSEFSGQGSYNQPQHF.

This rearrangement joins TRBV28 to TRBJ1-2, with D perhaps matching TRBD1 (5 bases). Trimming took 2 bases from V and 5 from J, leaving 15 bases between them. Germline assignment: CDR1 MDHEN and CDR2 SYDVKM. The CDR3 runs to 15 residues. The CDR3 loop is CASSLAAGQAYGYTF. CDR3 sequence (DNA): TGTGCCAGCAGTTTAGCTGCAGGGCAGGCATATGGCTACACCTTC.

CDR3 in amino acids: CASSVESWQLNEKLFF. The CDR3 nucleotides are TGTGCCAGCAGCGTAGAAAGTTGGCAGCTTAATGAAAAACTGTTTTTT. The V call is TRBV9, the J call TRBJ1-4; D gene unclear. Germline values: CDR1 SGDLS, CDR2 YYNGEE. V was cut by 0 bases and J by 4 bases, with 13 bases left in between. The CDR3 is 16 residues long.

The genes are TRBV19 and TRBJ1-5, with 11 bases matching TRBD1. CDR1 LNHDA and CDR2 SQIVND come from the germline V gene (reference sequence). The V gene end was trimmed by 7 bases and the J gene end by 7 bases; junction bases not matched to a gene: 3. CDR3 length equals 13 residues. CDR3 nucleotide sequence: TGTGCCAGTAAGGACAGGGGGCAACAGCCCCAGCATTTT. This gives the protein CASKDRGQQPQHF.

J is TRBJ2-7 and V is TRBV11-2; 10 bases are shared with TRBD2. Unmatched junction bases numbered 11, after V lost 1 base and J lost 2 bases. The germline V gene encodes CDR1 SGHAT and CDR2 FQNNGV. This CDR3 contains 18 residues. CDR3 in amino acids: CASSLASGLAVQAYEQYF. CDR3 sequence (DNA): TGTGCCAGCAGCTTAGCTTCCGGACTAGCGGTTCAGGCCTACGAGCAGTACTTC.

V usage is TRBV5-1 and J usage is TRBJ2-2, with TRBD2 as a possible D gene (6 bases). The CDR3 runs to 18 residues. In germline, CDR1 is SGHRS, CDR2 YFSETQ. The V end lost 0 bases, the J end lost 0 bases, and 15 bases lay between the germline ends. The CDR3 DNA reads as TGCGCCAGCAGCTTGGGGTTAGCGGACTACTCGAACACCGGGGAGCTGTTTTTT. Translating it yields CASSLGLADYSNTGELFF.